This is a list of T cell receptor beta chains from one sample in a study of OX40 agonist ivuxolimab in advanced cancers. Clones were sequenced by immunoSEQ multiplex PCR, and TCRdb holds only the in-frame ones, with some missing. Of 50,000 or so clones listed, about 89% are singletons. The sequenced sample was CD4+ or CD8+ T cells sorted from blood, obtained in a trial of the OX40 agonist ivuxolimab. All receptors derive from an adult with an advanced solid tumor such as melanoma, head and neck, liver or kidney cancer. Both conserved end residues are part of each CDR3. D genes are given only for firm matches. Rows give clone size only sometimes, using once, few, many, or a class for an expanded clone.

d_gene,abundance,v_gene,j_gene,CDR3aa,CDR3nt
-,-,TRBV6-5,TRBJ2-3,CASSYTGALTDTQYF,TGTGCCAGCAGTTACACGGGGGCTCTCACAGATACGCAGTATTTT
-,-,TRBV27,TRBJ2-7,CASSLSGLRSYEQYF,TGTGCCAGCAGTTTATCAGGGTTGCGTTCCTACGAGCAGTACTTC
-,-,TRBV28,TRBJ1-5,CASSGGDVSQPQHF,TGTGCCAGCAGTGGGGGGGACGTGAGTCAGCCCCAGCATTTT
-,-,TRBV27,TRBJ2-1,CASSLMSYNEQFF,TGTGCCAGCAGTTTAATGAGCTACAATGAGCAGTTCTTC
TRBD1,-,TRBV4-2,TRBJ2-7,CASSQRTGDSVYEQYF,TGTGCCAGCAGCCAACGAACAGGGGACAGCGTTTACGAGCAGTACTTC
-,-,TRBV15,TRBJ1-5,CATSRDLGSNQPQHF,TGTGCCACCAGCAGAGATCTTGGCTCCAATCAGCCCCAGCATTTT
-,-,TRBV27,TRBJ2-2,CASSLTDLANTGELFF,TGTGCCAGCAGTTTAACAGACCTCGCGAACACCGGGGAGCTGTTTTTT
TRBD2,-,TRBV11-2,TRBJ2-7,CASTRTSGVYEQYF,TGTGCCAGCACACGGACTAGCGGGGTCTACGAGCAGTACTTC
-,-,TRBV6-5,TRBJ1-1,CASRPWGKMNTEAFF,TGTGCCAGCAGGCCGTGGGGGAAAATGAACACTGAAGCTTTCTTT
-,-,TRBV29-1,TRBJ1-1,CSVSTALNTEAFF,TGCAGCGTATCGACAGCTTTGAACACTGAAGCTTTCTTT
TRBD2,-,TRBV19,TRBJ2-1,CASSIAGLAGYEQFF,TGTGCCAGTAGTATAGCAGGACTAGCGGGGTATGAGCAGTTCTTC
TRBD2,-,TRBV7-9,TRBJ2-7,CASSLVPILAGEEEQYF,TGTGCCAGCAGCTTAGTCCCTATACTAGCGGGAGAAGAAGAGCAGTACTTC
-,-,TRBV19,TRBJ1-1,CASTRSVNTEAFF,TGTGCCAGCACCAGGTCGGTGAACACTGAAGCTTTCTTT
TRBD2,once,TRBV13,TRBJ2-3,CASSSFSGSGAVDTQYF,TGTGCCAGCAGCTCCTTCTCGGGTAGCGGGGCGGTAGATACGCAGTATTTT
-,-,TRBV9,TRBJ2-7,CASSVVGGGEQYF,TGTGCCAGCAGCGTCGTCGGGGGAGGCGAGCAGTACTTC
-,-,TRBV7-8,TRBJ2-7,CASTPGITVYEQYF,TGTGCCAGCACCCCGGGCATAACGGTTTACGAGCAGTACTTC
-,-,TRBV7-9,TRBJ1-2,CASSPPGIANYGYTF,TGTGCCAGCAGCCCCCCAGGGATAGCTAACTATGGCTACACCTTC
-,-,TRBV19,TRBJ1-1,CASRYGGRAGNTEAFF,TGTGCCAGCAGATATGGGGGCAGGGCCGGGAACACTGAAGCTTTCTTT
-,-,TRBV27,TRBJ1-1,CASSPGPDTEAFF,TGTGCCAGCAGTCCTGGGCCCGACACTGAAGCTTTCTTT
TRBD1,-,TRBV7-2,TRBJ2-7,CASSLLGQGPSYEQYF,TGTGCCAGCAGCTTATTGGGACAGGGACCCTCCTACGAGCAGTACTTC
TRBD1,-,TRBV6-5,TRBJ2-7,CASRGRQGTYEQYF,TGTGCCAGCAGAGGACGACAGGGGACCTACGAGCAGTACTTC
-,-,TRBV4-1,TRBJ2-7,CASSQVQGTQYEQYF,TGCGCCAGCAGCCAAGTCCAGGGGACCCAGTACGAGCAGTACTTC
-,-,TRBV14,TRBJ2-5,CASSQDLYGGVETQYF,TGTGCCAGCAGCCAAGATCTTTATGGCGGGGTTGAGACCCAGTACTTC
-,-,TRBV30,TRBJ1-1,CAWDPQGNTEAFF,TGTGCCTGGGACCCCCAAGGGAACACTGAAGCTTTCTTT
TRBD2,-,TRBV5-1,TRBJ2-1,CASSLVGLAGDNEQFF,TGCGCCAGCAGCTTGGTCGGACTAGCGGGGGACAATGAGCAGTTCTTC
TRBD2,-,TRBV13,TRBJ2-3,CASSLVSGGNTDTQYF,TGTGCCAGCAGCTTAGTTTCGGGGGGGAACACAGATACGCAGTATTTT
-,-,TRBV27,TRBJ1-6,CASSLSAGLGSPLHF,TGTGCCAGCAGTTTATCGGCGGGCTTGGGATCACCCCTCCACTTT
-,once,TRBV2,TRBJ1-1,CASRAGLRSEAFF,TGTGCCAGCAGAGCAGGGTTGCGGTCTGAAGCTTTCTTT
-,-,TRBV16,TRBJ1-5,CASSQSFQNSNQPQHF,TGTGCCAGCAGCCAATCCTTCCAGAATAGCAATCAGCCCCAGCATTTT
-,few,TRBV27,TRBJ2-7,CASSLSSDYEQYF,TGTGCCAGCAGTTTATCGTCGGACTACGAGCAGTACTTC
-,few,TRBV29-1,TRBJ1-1,CSVTRDTEAFF,TGCAGCGTTACCAGGGACACTGAAGCTTTCTTT
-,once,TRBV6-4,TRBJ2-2,CASSDSLNTGELFF,TGTGCCAGCAGTGACTCCCTCAACACCGGGGAGCTGTTTTTT
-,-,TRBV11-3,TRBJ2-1,CASSFLTSNEQFF,TGTGCCAGCAGCTTCCTAACCTCCAATGAGCAGTTCTTC
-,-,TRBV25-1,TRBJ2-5,CASDRGETQYF,TGTGCCAGCGATCGCGGCGAGACCCAGTACTTC
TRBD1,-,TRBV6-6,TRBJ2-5,CASSQNARTGEETQYF,TGTGCCAGCAGTCAAAATGCTCGGACAGGGGAAGAGACCCAGTACTTC
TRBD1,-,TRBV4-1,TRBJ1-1,CASSQGDRSNTEAFF,TGCGCCAGCAGCCAAGGGGACAGGTCGAACACTGAAGCTTTCTTT
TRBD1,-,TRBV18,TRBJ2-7,CASSQDRGSYEQYF,TGTGCCAGCTCACAGGACAGGGGTTCCTACGAGCAGTACTTC
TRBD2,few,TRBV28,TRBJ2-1,CASTLSGLAGGNEQFF,TGTGCCAGCACCCTTTCCGGACTAGCGGGAGGAAATGAGCAGTTCTTC
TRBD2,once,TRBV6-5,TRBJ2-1,CASSYSGTNYNEQFF,TGTGCCAGCAGTTACTCCGGGACTAACTACAATGAGCAGTTCTTC
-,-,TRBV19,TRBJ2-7,CASSPGYPEQYF,TGTGCCAGTAGTCCGGGGTATCCCGAGCAGTACTTC
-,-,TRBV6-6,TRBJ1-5,CASSYPGASQPQHF,TGTGCCAGCAGTTATCCGGGGGCGAGTCAGCCCCAGCATTTT
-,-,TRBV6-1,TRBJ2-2,CASSEVPGELFF,TGTGCCAGCAGTGAAGTCCCCGGGGAGCTGTTTTTT
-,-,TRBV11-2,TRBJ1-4,CASRGGVHEKLFF,TGTGCCAGCAGGGGAGGGGTCCATGAAAAACTGTTTTTT
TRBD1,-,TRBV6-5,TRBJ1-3,CASSYLTGGYGNTIYF,TGTGCCAGCAGTTACCTAACAGGGGGCTATGGAAACACCATATATTTT
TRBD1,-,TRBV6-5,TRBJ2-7,CASSYGQGDYEQYF,TGTGCCAGCAGTTACGGACAGGGGGACTACGAGCAGTACTTC
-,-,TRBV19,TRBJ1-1,CASRSGWSEAFF,TGTGCCAGTAGAAGTGGGTGGTCCGAGGCTTTCTTT
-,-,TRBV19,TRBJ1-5,CASSIGGSGYQPQHF,TGTGCCAGTAGTATAGGGGGGTCTGGGTATCAGCCCCAGCATTTT
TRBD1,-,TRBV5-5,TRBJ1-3,CASTLADRVSGNTIYF,TGTGCCAGCACTCTGGCGGACAGGGTCTCTGGAAACACCATATATTTT
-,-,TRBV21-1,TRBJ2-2,CASSTSRTGTATNTGELFF,TGTGCCAGCAGCACCTCACGTACCGGGACAGCAACGAACACCGGGGAGCTGTTTTTT
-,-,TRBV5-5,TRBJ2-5,CASSLMEDQETQYF,TGTGCCAGCAGCTTGATGGAAGACCAAGAGACCCAGTACTTC
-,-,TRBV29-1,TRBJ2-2,CSVDRQGRAGELFF,TGCAGCGTTGACCGACAGGGGAGGGCCGGGGAGCTGTTTTTT
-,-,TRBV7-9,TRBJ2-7,CASSMTINEQYF,TGTGCCAGCAGCATGACTATCAACGAGCAGTACTTC